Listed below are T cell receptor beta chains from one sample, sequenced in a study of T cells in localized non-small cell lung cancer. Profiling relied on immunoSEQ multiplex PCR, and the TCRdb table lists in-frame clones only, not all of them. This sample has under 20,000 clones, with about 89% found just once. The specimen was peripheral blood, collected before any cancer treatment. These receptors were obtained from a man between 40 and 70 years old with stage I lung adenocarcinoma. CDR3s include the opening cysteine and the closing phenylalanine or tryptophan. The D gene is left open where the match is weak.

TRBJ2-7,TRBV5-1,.,CASSLDPTSYEQYF,TGCGCCAGCAGCTTGGACCCGACCTCCTACGAGCAGTACTTC
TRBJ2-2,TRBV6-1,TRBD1,CASSVASGQGIQRHTGELFF,TGTGCCAGCAGTGTTGCGTCGGGACAGGGGATCCAGCGGCACACCGGGGAGCTGTTTTTT
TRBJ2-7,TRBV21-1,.,CASSKSFDGGGQGAHEQYF,TGTGCCAGCAGCAAAAGTTTTGACGGCGGTGGACAGGGGGCCCACGAGCAGTACTTC
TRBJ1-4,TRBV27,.,CASSLKGRRPNEKLFF,TGTGCCAGCAGTTTAAAGGGACGGCGACCTAATGAAAAACTGTTTTTT
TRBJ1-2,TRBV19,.,CASSVAGPAGGYTF,TGTGCCAGTAGTGTTGCAGGGCCCGCTGGGGGCTACACCTTC
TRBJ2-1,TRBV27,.,CASSSLIQREQFF,TGTGCCAGCAGTTCGCTCATACAGCGGGAGCAGTTCTTC
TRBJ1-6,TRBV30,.,CAWSTGTPNSPLHF,TGTGCCTGGAGTACCGGGACACCGAATTCACCCCTCCACTTT
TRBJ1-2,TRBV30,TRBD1,CAWRQGAGYGYTF,TGTGCCTGGAGACAGGGGGCGGGCTATGGCTACACCTTC
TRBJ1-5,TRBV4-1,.,CASSQDGQFNQPQHF,TGCGCCAGCAGCCAAGATGGACAGTTCAATCAGCCCCAGCATTTT
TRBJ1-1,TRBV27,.,CASIWQGWTEAFF,TGTGCCAGCATCTGGCAGGGATGGACTGAAGCTTTCTTT
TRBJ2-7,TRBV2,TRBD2,CASSGGTSGGQGEQYF,TGTGCCAGCAGTGGAGGGACTAGCGGGGGGCAGGGGGAGCAGTACTTC
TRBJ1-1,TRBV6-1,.,CAGRGHDTEAFF,TGTGCCGGACGGGGACATGACACTGAAGCTTTCTTT
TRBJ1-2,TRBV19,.,CASSMSVGEPLYGYTF,TGTGCCAGTAGTATGTCGGTCGGGGAGCCTCTATATGGCTACACCTTC
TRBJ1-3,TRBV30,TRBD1,CAWSLGQGNSGNTIYF,TGTGCCTGGAGTCTGGGACAGGGTAACTCTGGAAACACCATATATTTT
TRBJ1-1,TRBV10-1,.,CASSRQVNTEAFF,TGCGCCAGCAGTAGACAGGTGAACACTGAAGCTTTCTTT
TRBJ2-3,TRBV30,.,CAWGGALSTDTQYF,TGTGCCTGGGGGGGGGCTTTAAGCACAGATACGCAGTATTTT